These 25 T cell receptor beta chains came from one sample sequenced in a study of blood T cell repertoires in COVID-19. The method was immunoSEQ multiplex PCR; TCRdb's version includes in-frame clones alone and lacks a portion of them. The table has about 200,000 clones, 80% to 90% seen once. Sequencing was performed on PBMCs or T cells enriched from blood (not recorded which). These TCRs come from a woman aged 18-30 years who had recovered from COVID-19.

Only a few counts were recorded for this clone. The CDR3 here is CASSYRNTEAFF. DNA of the CDR3: TGTGCCAGCAGTTACCGGAACACTGAAGCTTTCTTT. The gene calls are TRBV6-5 and TRBJ1-1; D remains ambiguous. CDR1 and CDR2 (germline): MNHEY, SVGAGI. This CDR3 is 12 amino acids long. With 2 bases removed from V and 1 base from J, the gap between germline ends came to 2 bases.

The gene calls are TRBV9 and TRBJ2-1, with D perhaps matching TRBD1 (5 bases). Germline loops: CDR1 SGDLS, CDR2 YYNGEE. V was trimmed by 0 bases and J by 6 bases, leaving 13 bases between them. This CDR3 is 15 amino acids long. As DNA, the CDR3 is TGTGCCAGCAGCGTAGTTGGCCAAGGGGCCAATGAGCAGTTCTTC. Its translation is CASSVVGQGANEQFF.

The rearrangement uses TRBV18 and TRBJ1-1; perhaps TRBD1 as D (6 bases). There are 13 residues in the CDR3. Germline lookup yields CDR1 KGHSH and CDR2 LQKENI. With 11 bases removed from V and 2 bases from J, the gap between germline ends came to 15 bases. Here the CDR3 DNA reads TGTGCCCACGGGGGGGGGCTCAACACTGAAGCTTTCTTT. It translates to CAHGGGLNTEAFF.

The J gene is TRBJ1-1, the V gene TRBV5-5; TRBD1 is a possible D gene (5 bases). The V gene's germline CDR1 is SGHKS and CDR2 YYEKEE (reference sequence). The CDR3 totals 15 residues. The V and J ends lost 3 bases and 7 bases respectively, with 19 bases between them. CDR3 residues: CASSSNLQGMVEAFF. As DNA, the CDR3 is TGTGCCAGCAGCTCAAACCTTCAGGGAATGGTTGAAGCTTTCTTT. The full variable domain, in which reference TRBV5-5 and TRBJ1-1 provide the parts outside the CDR3, is DAGVTQSPTHLIKTRGQQVTLRCSPISGHKSVSWYQQVLGQGPQFIFQYYEKEERGRGNFPDRFSARQFPNYSSELNVNALLLGDSALYLCASSSNLQGMVEAFFGQGTRLTVV.

This rearrangement joins TRBV28 to TRBJ2-2; 9 bases align to TRBD1. J was trimmed by 9 bases and V by 3 bases; bases with no gene match: 8. Per the germline V gene, CDR1 is MDHEN and CDR2 is SYDVKM. This CDR3 region has 15 residues. The CDR3 loop is CASSLMGQGRRELFF. Here the CDR3 DNA reads TGTGCCAGCAGTTTGATGGGACAGGGACGTCGGGAGCTGTTTTTT.

V gene TRBV6-5 combines with J gene TRBJ2-3; the D gene is possibly TRBD1 (6 bases). CDR1 and CDR2 from the germline V gene are MNHEY and SVGAGI. CDR3 length equals 15 residues. Between the trimmed V and J ends, which lost 0 bases and 6 bases, there was a span of 13 bases. CDR3 coding DNA: TGTGCCAGCAGTTACTCCGGACAGTCTCTCGATACGCAGTATTTT. Translation: CASSYSGQSLDTQYF.

This chain links TRBV7-9 with TRBJ1-1; D remains ambiguous. Germline V CDR1 and CDR2: SEHNR, FQNEAQ (reference sequence). The ends were cut back, 5 bases at V and 4 bases at J, with 8 bases in the middle. This CDR3 is built from 12 residues. CDR3 in DNA: TGTGCCAGCAGCCCGCCGGGCACTGAAGCTTTCTTT. It translates to CASSPPGTEAFF.

The CDR3 sequence is CASKRRDLGQETQYF. The CDR3 coding sequence is TGTGCCAGCAAACGCCGGGACTTGGGGCAAGAGACCCAGTACTTC. This sequence joins TRBV2 and TRBJ2-5; perhaps TRBD2 as D (6 bases). CDR1 and CDR2 (germline): SNHLY, FYNNEI. V was trimmed by 7 bases and J by 2 bases, leaving 17 bases between them. The CDR3 is 15 residues long.

This clone was observed once. V is TRBV19 and J is TRBJ2-1; tentative D call: TRBD1 (5 bases). This CDR3 has 15 amino acids. Germline CDR1 LNHDA, CDR2 SQIVND (reference sequence). V shed 6 bases and J shed 8 bases, with 20 bases lying between them. This CDR3 reads CASRLTGPAVDEQFF. In DNA, the CDR3 is TGTGCCAGTAGACTCACAGGTCCTGCGGTGGATGAGCAGTTCTTC. Full variable domain (rest looked up from reference TRBV19 and TRBJ2-1): DGGITQSPKYLFRKEGQNVTLSCEQNLNHDAMYWYRQDPGQGLRLIYYSQIVNDFQKGDIAEGYSVSREKKESFPLTVTSAQKNPTAFYLCASRLTGPAVDEQFFGPGTRLTVL.

This sequence joins TRBV27 and TRBJ1-1; no clear D gene. Trimming shortened V by 2 bases and J by 4 bases, and 11 bases separated the two germline ends. Looked up from germline, CDR1 is MNHEY and CDR2 is SMNVEV (reference sequence). This CDR3 has 14 amino acids. Here the CDR3 DNA reads TGTGCCAGCAGTTTACGGGTGTTAGGCACTGAAGCTTTCTTT. Its protein is CASSLRVLGTEAFF.

V and J are TRBV19 and TRBJ1-1; the D gene is possibly TRBD1 (6 bases). CDR3 length equals 18 residues. Germline V gene data show CDR1 as LNHDA and CDR2 as SQIVND (reference sequence). The ends were cut back, 1 base at V and 4 bases at J, with 22 bases in the middle. The CDR3 loop reads CASSIGARGGTGRTEAFF. CDR3 DNA: TGTGCCAGTAGTATAGGGGCCCGAGGGGGTACGGGGCGCACTGAAGCTTTCTTT.

The genes are TRBV19 and TRBJ2-3; 8 bases align to TRBD2. The CDR3 length is 15 residues. CDR1 and CDR2 (germline): LNHDA, SQIVND (reference sequence). V trimming: 2 bases; J trimming: 0 bases; junction bases outside the gene matches: 1. Here the CDR3 DNA reads TGTGCCAGTAGTATAATAGCGGGGAGCACAGATACGCAGTATTTT. Protein product: CASSIIAGSTDTQYF.

The rearrangement links TRBV5-4 to TRBJ1-1; D uncertain. V was trimmed by 4 bases and J by 2 bases, leaving 9 bases between them. Germline CDR1 and CDR2: SGHNT and YYREEE (reference sequence). CDR3 length: 13 amino acids. The CDR3 is CASSPSTNTEAFF. CDR3 sequence (DNA): TGTGCCAGCAGCCCCTCTACTAACACTGAAGCTTTCTTT.

V usage is TRBV29-1 and J usage is TRBJ1-2; D perhaps matches TRBD1 (6 bases). With 6 bases removed from V and 8 bases from J, the gap between germline ends came to 16 bases. Germline assignment: CDR1 SQVTM and CDR2 ANQGSEA. The CDR3 is 12 amino acids. This chain's CDR3 is CSVIRQAGGYTF. The DNA for the CDR3 is TGCAGCGTAATAAGACAGGCTGGAGGCTACACCTTC.

The chain couples TRBV20-1 to TRBJ2-5, with D possibly matching TRBD1 (6 bases). The germline V gene encodes CDR1 DFQATT and CDR2 SNEGSKA (reference sequence). This CDR3 region has 11 residues. V was shortened by 7 bases and J by 5 bases, with 11 bases between the two germline ends. Here the CDR3 reads CSVRGLETQYF. The DNA of the CDR3 is TGCAGTGTGAGGGGGTTGGAGACCCAGTACTTC.

V is TRBV4-1 and J is TRBJ2-7; TRBD1 matches at 8 bases. Germline CDR1 reads MGHRA; CDR2 reads YSYEKL. Trimming at V came to 3 bases and at J to 2 bases, leaving 6 bases not matched to a gene. The CDR3 length is 15 residues. This CDR3 is CASSHPETGAYEQYF. CDR3 sequence (DNA): TGCGCCAGCAGCCATCCCGAGACAGGGGCCTACGAGCAGTACTTC.

The chain is built from TRBV5-1 and TRBJ2-5; 11 positions agree with TRBD1. J lost 6 bases, V lost 3 bases, and 7 bases had no gene match. Germline V CDR1 and CDR2: SGHRS, YFSETQ. This CDR3 has 15 residues. CDR3 loop: CASSSTGTGGQTQYF. The CDR3 coding sequence is TGCGCCAGCAGCTCGACCGGGACAGGGGGACAGACCCAGTACTTC.

The CDR3 is CASSSEGTGTLWSYGYTF. In nucleotides, the CDR3 is TGTGCCAGCAGTTCCGAGGGGACAGGGACCCTCTGGAGCTATGGCTACACCTTC. V is TRBV28 and J is TRBJ1-2, with 9 bases lining up with TRBD1. Trimming took 4 bases from V and 4 from J; bases not matched to a gene: 16. This CDR3 contains 18 residues. Per germline, CDR1 MDHEN and CDR2 SYDVKM.

This clone has only a few counts. The rearrangement joins TRBV5-1 to TRBJ1-1, with D possibly TRBD1 on 6 matching bases. Per the germline V gene, CDR1 is SGHRS and CDR2 is YFSETQ. Trimming removed 3 bases from V and 3 bases from J, with 24 bases in between. CDR3 length equals 18 residues. CDR3 protein: CASSWGTVTGKIYTEAFF. In nucleotides, the CDR3 is TGCGCCAGCAGCTGGGGGACGGTGACAGGAAAGATTTACACTGAAGCTTTCTTT.

The chain couples TRBV24-1 to TRBJ1-5; 8 bases agree with TRBD1. CDR1 is KGHDR, CDR2 SFDVKD, per germline. Germline trimming cut 3 bases from V and 7 bases from J; bases unmatched to any gene: 4. The length of the CDR3 is 14 residues. The CDR3 here is CATSDRGDRQPQHF. CDR3 nucleotide sequence: TGTGCCACCAGTGATAGAGGGGACAGGCAGCCCCAGCATTTT.

This chain connects TRBV4-1 to TRBJ2-1; D is undetermined. Deletions cut 4 bases from V and 6 bases from J, with 10 bases between. Germline CDR1 is MGHRA and CDR2 is YSYEKL. The CDR3 sequence is 13 residues long. CDR3 coding DNA: TGCGCCAGCAGCCTAGTAGCATTCAATGAGCAGTTCTTC. Amino acids: CASSLVAFNEQFF.

CDR3 region: CASSLDPGNQETQYF. The CDR3, as DNA: TGTGCCAGCAGCTTGGATCCGGGGAACCAAGAGACCCAGTACTTC. The gene calls are TRBV5-4 and TRBJ2-5; a possible D gene is TRBD2 (5 bases). The CDR3 extends over 15 amino acids. The germline V gene encodes CDR1 SGHNT and CDR2 YYREEE (reference sequence). V lost 0 bases to trimming and J lost 0 bases, with 9 bases between them.

This clone appeared a single time. V and J are TRBV20-1 and TRBJ1-2; D is perhaps TRBD1 (5 bases). This CDR3 has 15 amino acids. V lost 3 bases to trimming and J lost 6 bases, with 20 bases between them. Germline V gives CDR1 DFQATT, CDR2 SNEGSKA (reference sequence). CDR3 region: CSASRPYARGDGYTF. DNA for the CDR3: TGCAGTGCTAGTCGTCCCTATGCTCGGGGGGATGGCTACACCTTC.

The V and J genes are TRBV28 and TRBJ1-1; unclear D gene. From germline, CDR1 is MDHEN and CDR2 SYDVKM. This CDR3 is 13 amino acids long. Trimming took 5 bases from V and 1 from J, leaving 8 bases between them. The DNA of the CDR3 is TGTGCCAGCAGTCAACTAGGGAACACTGAAGCTTTCTTT. Protein: CASSQLGNTEAFF.

The CDR3 here is CSVGTSAATDTQYF. Written as DNA, the CDR3 is TGCAGCGTTGGAACTAGCGCGGCCACAGATACGCAGTATTTT. The gene calls are TRBV29-1 and TRBJ2-3; the match to TRBD2 covers 7 bases. V dropped 4 bases and J dropped 2; count of bases not matched to a gene: 6. The CDR3 has 14 residues. Germline loops: CDR1 SQVTM, CDR2 ANQGSEA.